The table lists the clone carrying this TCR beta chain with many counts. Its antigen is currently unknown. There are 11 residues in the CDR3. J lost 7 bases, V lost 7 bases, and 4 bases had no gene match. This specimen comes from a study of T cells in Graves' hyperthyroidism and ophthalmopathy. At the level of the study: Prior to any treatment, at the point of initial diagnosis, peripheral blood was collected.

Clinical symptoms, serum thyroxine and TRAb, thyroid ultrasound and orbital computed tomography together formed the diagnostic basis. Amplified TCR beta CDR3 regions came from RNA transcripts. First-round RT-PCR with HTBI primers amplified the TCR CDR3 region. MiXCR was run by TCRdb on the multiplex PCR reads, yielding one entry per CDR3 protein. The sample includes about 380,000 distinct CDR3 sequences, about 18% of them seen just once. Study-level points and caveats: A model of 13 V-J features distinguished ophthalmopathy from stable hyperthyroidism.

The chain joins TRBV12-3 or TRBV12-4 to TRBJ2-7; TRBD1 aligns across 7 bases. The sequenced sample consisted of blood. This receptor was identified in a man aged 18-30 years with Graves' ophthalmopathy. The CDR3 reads CASTQGKEQYF. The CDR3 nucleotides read TGTGCCAGCACACAGGGGAAGGAGCAGTACTTC.